This T cell receptor (beta chain) was profiled in a study of tumor and adjacent non-tumor tissue in lung cancer. Whole-study context: About 4.2 million productive TCRbeta reads were obtained per sample on average. Whole-study results and caveats: Tumor repertoires had a smaller top 100 clone share than normal lung. Patients with more diverse tumor TCRs had worse survival.

Three rounds of nested PCR, following a modified ARM-PCR protocol, produced the TCRbeta library. TCRdb re-analysed the multiplex PCR reads in MiXCR, keeping a single row per CDR3 protein. The sample lists roughly 140,000 distinct CDR3 sequences, 66% occurring once. This sample's RNA came from whole unsorted tissue. This clonotype has at least ten counts. Its antigen is unknown. Sequencing was carried out using lung tumor tissue. This clonotype originated in a man aged 55 to 69 with small cell lung cancer.

The CDR3 DNA reads as TGTGCCAGCAGTGAAGGAGGGCCCCACACAGATACGCAGTATTTT. Amino acid sequence: CASSEGGPHTDTQYF. V is TRBV5-4 and J is TRBJ2-3; TRBD2 is a possible D gene (6 bases). The V gene's germline CDR1 is SGHNT and CDR2 YYREEE (reference sequence). The CDR3 length is 15 residues. Trimming stripped 5 bases from V and 2 bases from J, with 15 bases between.